These T cell receptor beta chains were read from a single sample in a study of T cells of healthy individuals. Via MiXCR, TCRdb re-called the 5' RACE reads, giving one row per CDR3 protein. The sample contains about 96,000 distinct CDR3 sequences, 17% of which appear only once. The source is a human donor in good health. CDR3s leave out the opening cysteine and the closing phenylalanine or tryptophan.

CDR3 protein: ASSEASGNEQF
CDR3 length: 11
V gene: TRBV28

CDR3 protein: ASSTAYEQY
CDR3 length: 9
V gene: TRBV2

CDR3 protein: ASSYEGGAGADTQY
CDR3 length: 14
V gene: TRBV6-2/TRBV6-3

CDR3 protein: ASSYPIKNNYGYT
CDR3 length: 13
V gene: TRBV6-2/TRBV6-3

CDR3 protein: ASSPLTTGLGGAF
CDR3 length: 13
V gene: TRBV4-3

CDR3 protein: ASGSGKAGNTIY
CDR3 length: 12
V gene: TRBV9

CDR3 protein: AISESGGEETQY
CDR3 length: 12
V gene: TRBV10-3

CDR3 protein: ASRVRPPYNEQF
CDR3 length: 12
V gene: TRBV5-1

CDR3 protein: ASSSRDRGLGGELF
CDR3 length: 14
V gene: TRBV12-3/TRBV12-4

CDR3 protein: ASSQVPDGWGKYGYT
CDR3 length: 15
V gene: TRBV9

CDR3 protein: ASSGGGGRALIEQF
CDR3 length: 14
V gene: TRBV4-1

CDR3 protein: AIRLAGGPADTQY
CDR3 length: 13
V gene: TRBV10-3

CDR3 protein: ASSTHPGQGELF
CDR3 length: 12
V gene: TRBV4-2

CDR3 protein: ASSKSQEQF
CDR3 length: 9
V gene: TRBV21-1

CDR3 protein: ASSVTGGVTEAF
CDR3 length: 12
V gene: TRBV9